Listed below are T cell receptor beta chains from one sample, sequenced in a study of blood T cell repertoires in COVID-19. TCRdb keeps only in-frame clones here, not all; method: immunoSEQ multiplex PCR. The sample shows 30,000 to 45,000 clones, roughly 80% of them seen only once. Material: peripheral blood. These receptors came from a man older than 75 with active or convalescent COVID-19. Both conserved end residues are trimmed from each CDR3.

j_gene,len,v_gene,CDR3aa
TRBJ2-5,11,TRBV5-6,ASSPTGVETQY
TRBJ2-1,11,TRBV29-1,SSQLETYNEQF
TRBJ2-3,12,TRBV25-1,ASSADSGADTQY
TRBJ2-1,12,TRBV30,AVLAGISYNEQF
TRBJ2-7,11,TRBV7-2,ASSLGRSYEQY
TRBJ2-1,12,TRBV6-5,ASKFSGRANEQF
TRBJ2-7,11,TRBV7-2,ASSLSTSYEQY
TRBJ1-1,11,TRBV9,ASSAGQGVEAF
TRBJ2-3,13,TRBV11-2,ASSLVASGRSVQY
TRBJ2-7,14,TRBV19,ASSQPGTGREVEQY
TRBJ2-1,12,TRBV11-2,ASSLVPTRSEQF
TRBJ2-1,14,TRBV29-1,SVEPQSGRAYNEQF
TRBJ2-1,12,TRBV4-3,ASSQEYRENEQF
TRBJ2-7,11,TRBV18,ASSPPTGYEQY
TRBJ1-1,9,TRBV5-1,ASTGDREAF
TRBJ2-2,13,TRBV5-1,ASSLAGMNTGELF
TRBJ2-1,16,TRBV10-3,AISDSTHESLSYNEQF
TRBJ1-4,14,TRBV4-2,ASSQAHRVGDEKLF
TRBJ2-3,15,TRBV4-2,ASSLSPLSGSGDTQY
TRBJ2-6,16,TRBV6-1,ASSAPGLASSGANVLT
TRBJ2-4,16,TRBV7-2,ASSLGQGGVLAKNIQY
TRBJ2-5,14,TRBV19,ASSSRLAGGQETQY
TRBJ2-3,11,TRBV7-3,ASSLGSPDTQY
TRBJ1-5,12,TRBV19,ASSMAPRRRPQH
TRBJ2-7,14,TRBV3-1/TRBV3-2,ASTQIAGRNSYEQY
TRBJ1-2,11,TRBV7-9,ATEKQTAYGYT
TRBJ1-1,14,TRBV6-2/TRBV6-3,ASSYSPFARLLEAF
TRBJ1-5,11,TRBV9,ASSVVGNQPQH
TRBJ1-2,12,TRBV6-2/TRBV6-3,ASSYGQGNYGYT
TRBJ1-2,10,TRBV14,ASSQSRYGYT
TRBJ1-3,13,TRBV27,ASSSSTGPGNTIY
TRBJ2-5,12,TRBV19,ASSTQGARETQY
TRBJ1-2,13,TRBV7-9,ASSAQVGGLVLDT
TRBJ2-6,13,TRBV6-5,ASSNAGTGANVLT
TRBJ1-4,13,TRBV10-3,AISDSYNSDEKLF
TRBJ2-1,15,TRBV11-3,ASSFLLLAGGGNEQF
TRBJ2-2,13,TRBV2,ASKRGRVDTGELF
TRBJ2-7,13,TRBV7-2,ASSLASRDSYEQY
TRBJ2-3,12,TRBV11-2,ASSTARAGFDLY
TRBJ2-5,10,TRBV7-9,ASRNGVETQY
TRBJ1-3,12,TRBV7-8,ASSFQGIGNTIY
TRBJ1-2,11,TRBV29-1,SVGTGQPYGYT
TRBJ1-1,12,TRBV5-1,ASGRGVANTEAF
TRBJ2-6,14,TRBV11-3,ASSGQGMSGANVLT